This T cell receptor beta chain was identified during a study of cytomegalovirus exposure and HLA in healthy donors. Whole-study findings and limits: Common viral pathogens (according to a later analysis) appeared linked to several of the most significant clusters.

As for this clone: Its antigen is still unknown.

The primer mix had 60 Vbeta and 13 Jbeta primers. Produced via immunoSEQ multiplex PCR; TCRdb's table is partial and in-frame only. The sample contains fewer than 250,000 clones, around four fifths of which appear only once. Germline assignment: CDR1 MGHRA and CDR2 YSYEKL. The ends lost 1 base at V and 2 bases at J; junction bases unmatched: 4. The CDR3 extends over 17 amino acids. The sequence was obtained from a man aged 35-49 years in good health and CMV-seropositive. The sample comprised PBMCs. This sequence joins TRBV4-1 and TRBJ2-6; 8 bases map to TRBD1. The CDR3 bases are TGCGCCAGCAGCCAAGGGACAGGGTATGCTGGGGCCAACGTCCTGACTTTC. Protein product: CASSQGTGYAGANVLTF.